Given below is one T cell receptor beta chain in context. The antigen is unknown. TCR alpha and TCR beta cDNA libraries carrying sample barcodes and UMIs came from 5'RACE with constant-segment primers. TCRdb re-called the 5' RACE reads with MiXCR, one entry per CDR3 protein. The table records fewer than 350,000 distinct CDR3 sequences, 13% to 15% of them present only once. The entry originates in a study of T-cell memory formation after mild COVID-19. Study-level results: Several responding clones turned up in pre-infection memory, indicating that cross-reactive memory may have taken part. There was a balanced CD4/CD8 profile in clones contracting day 15 to 85, and later expanders leaned CD4+.

With 2 bases clipped from V and 5 bases from J, the junction kept 4 bases outside the gene matches. Germline CDR1 reads SEHNR; CDR2 reads FQNEAQ (reference sequence). The CDR3 covers 14 residues. Sequencing was done on a sample of PBMCs or a T cell subset sorted from them (not recorded which). The gene calls are TRBV7-9 and TRBJ2-3; 7 bases fit TRBD2. This clonotype was obtained from a young man who had mild COVID-19 (a few samples of this study predate the infection). Cell type and time point are not known. The CDR3 DNA sequence: TGTGCCAGCAGCTTAACGGGGGGTCTAGATACGCAGTATTTT. This gives the protein CASSLTGGLDTQYF.